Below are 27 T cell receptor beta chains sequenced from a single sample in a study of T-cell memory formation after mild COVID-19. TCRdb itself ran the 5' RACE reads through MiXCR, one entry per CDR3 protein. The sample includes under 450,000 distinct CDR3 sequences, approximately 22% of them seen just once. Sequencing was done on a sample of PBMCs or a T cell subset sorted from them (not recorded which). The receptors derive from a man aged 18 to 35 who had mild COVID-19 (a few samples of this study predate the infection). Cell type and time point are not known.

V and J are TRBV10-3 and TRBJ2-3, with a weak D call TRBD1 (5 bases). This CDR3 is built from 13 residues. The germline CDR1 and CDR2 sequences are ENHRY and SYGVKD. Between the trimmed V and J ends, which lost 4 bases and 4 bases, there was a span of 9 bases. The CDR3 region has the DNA TGTGCCATCAGTGGAACAGGTTCAGATACGCAGTATTTT. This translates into CAISGTGSDTQYF.

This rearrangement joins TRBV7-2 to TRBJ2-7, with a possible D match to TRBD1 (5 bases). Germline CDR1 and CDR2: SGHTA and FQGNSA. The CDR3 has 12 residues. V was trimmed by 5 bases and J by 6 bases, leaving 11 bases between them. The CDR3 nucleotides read TGTGCCAGCAGCCCAAACCAGGGCGAGCAGTACTTC. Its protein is CASSPNQGEQYF.

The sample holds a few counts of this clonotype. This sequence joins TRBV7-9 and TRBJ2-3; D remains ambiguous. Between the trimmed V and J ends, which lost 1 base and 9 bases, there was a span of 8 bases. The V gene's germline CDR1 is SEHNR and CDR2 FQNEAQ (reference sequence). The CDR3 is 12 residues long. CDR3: CASSLVALTQYF. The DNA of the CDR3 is TGTGCCAGCAGCTTAGTGGCATTAACGCAGTATTTT.

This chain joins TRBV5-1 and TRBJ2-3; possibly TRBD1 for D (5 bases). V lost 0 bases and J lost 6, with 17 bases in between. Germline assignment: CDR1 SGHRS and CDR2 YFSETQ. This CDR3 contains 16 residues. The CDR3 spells CASSLVGRPGPDTQYF. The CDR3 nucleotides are TGCGCCAGCAGCTTGGTGGGGCGCCCCGGCCCGGATACGCAGTATTTT. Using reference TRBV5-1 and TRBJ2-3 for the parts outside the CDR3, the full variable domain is KAGVTQTPRYLIKTRGQQVTLSCSPISGHRSVSWYQQTPGQGLQFLFEYFSETQRNKGNFPGRFSGRQFSNSRSEMNVSTLELGDSALYLCASSLVGRPGPDTQYFGPGTRLTVL.

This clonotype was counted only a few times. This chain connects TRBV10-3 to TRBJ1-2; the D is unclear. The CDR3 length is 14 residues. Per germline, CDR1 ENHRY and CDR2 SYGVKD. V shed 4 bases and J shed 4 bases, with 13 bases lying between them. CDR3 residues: CAISASDRIYGYTF. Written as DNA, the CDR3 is TGTGCCATCAGTGCATCGGACCGTATCTATGGCTACACCTTC.

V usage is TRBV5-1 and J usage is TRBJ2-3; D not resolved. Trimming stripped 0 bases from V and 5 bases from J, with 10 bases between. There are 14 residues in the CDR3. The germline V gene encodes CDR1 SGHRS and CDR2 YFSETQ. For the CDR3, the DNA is TGCGCCAGCAGCTTGGGGCCCCTCCTAGATACGCAGTATTTT. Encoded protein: CASSLGPLLDTQYF.

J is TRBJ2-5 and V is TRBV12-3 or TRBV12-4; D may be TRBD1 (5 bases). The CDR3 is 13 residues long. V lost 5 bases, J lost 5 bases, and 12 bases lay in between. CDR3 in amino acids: CASSRYSGETQYF. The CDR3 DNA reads TGTGCCAGCAGTCGGTACTCAGGGGAGACCCAGTACTTC.

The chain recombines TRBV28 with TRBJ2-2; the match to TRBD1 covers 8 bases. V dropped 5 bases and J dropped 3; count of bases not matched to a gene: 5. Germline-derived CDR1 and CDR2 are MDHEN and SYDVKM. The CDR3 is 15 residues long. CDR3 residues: CASSQGAFHTGELFF. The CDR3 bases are TGTGCCAGCAGTCAGGGGGCTTTCCACACCGGGGAGCTGTTTTTT. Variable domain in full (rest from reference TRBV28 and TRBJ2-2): DVKVTQSSRYLVKRTGEKVFLECVQDMDHENMFWYRQDPGLGLRLIYFSYDVKMKEKGDIPEGYSVSREKKERFSLILESASTNQTSMYLCASSQGAFHTGELFFGEGSRLTVL.

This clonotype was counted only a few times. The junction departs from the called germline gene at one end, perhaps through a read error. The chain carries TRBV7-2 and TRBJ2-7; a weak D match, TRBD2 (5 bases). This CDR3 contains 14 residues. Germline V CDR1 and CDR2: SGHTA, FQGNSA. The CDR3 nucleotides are TGTGCCAGCAGCCTAGCCCACAGCTCCTACGAGCAGTACTTC. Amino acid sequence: CASSLAHSSYEQYF. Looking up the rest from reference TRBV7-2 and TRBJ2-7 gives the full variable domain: GAGVSQSPSNKVTEKGKDVELRCDPISGHTALYWYRQSLGQGLEFLIYFQGNSAPDKSGLPSDRFSAERTGGSVSTLTIQRTQQEDSAVYLCASSLAHSSYEQYFGPGTRLTVT.

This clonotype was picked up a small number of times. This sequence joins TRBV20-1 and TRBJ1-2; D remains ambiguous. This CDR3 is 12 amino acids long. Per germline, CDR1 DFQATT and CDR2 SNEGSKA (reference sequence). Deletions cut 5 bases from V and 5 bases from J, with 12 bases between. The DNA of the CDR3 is TGCAGTGCTGGAGGAGGGTTGTATGGCTACACCTTC. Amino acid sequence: CSAGGGLYGYTF.

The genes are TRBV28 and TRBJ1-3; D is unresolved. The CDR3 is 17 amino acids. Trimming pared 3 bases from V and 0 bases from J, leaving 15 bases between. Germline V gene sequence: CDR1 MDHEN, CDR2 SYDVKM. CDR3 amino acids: CASSFWSWWFSGNTIYF. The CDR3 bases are TGTGCCAGCAGTTTCTGGAGTTGGTGGTTCTCTGGAAACACCATATATTTT.

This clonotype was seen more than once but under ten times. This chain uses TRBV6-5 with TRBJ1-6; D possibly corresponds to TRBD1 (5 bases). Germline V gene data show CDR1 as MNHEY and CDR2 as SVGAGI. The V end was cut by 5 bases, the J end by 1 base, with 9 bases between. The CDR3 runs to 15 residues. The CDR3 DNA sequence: TGTGCCAGCAGTCGGGGGATTTCCTATAATTCACCCCTCCACTTT. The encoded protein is CASSRGISYNSPLHF.

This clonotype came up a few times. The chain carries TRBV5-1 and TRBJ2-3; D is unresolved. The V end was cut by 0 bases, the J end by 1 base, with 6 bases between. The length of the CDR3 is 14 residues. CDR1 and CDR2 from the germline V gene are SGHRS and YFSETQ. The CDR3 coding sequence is TGCGCCAGCAGCTTGGAGAAGGGCACAGATACGCAGTATTTT. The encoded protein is CASSLEKGTDTQYF.

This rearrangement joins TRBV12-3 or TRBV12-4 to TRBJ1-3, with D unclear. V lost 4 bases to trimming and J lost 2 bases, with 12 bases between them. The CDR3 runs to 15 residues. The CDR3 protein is CASSSSSLPGNTIYF. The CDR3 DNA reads TGTGCCAGCAGTTCCTCTAGCCTCCCTGGAAACACCATATATTTT.

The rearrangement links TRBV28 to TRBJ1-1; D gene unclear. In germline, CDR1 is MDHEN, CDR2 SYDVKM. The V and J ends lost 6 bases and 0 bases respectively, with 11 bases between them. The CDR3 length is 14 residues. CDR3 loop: CASRNDRMNTEAFF. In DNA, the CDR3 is TGTGCCAGCAGAAACGACCGAATGAACACTGAAGCTTTCTTT.

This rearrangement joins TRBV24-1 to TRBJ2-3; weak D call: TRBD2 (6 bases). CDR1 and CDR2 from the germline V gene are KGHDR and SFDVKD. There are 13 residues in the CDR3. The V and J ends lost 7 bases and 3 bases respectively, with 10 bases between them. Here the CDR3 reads CATRGRGTDTQYF. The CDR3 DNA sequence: TGTGCCACCAGGGGGCGGGGAACAGATACGCAGTATTTT.

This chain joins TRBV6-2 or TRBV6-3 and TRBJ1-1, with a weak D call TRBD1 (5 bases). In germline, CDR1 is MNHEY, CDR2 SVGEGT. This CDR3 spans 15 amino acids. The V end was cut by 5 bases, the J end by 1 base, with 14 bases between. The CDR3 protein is CASSQNSDRNTEAFF. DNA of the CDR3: TGTGCCAGCAGTCAAAACAGCGACAGGAACACTGAAGCTTTCTTT.

CDR3 in amino acids: CSASVGDLGPQHF. The CDR3 DNA reads as TGCAGTGCTAGTGTGGGGGACTTAGGGCCCCAGCATTTT. J is TRBJ1-5 and V is TRBV20-1, with D maybe TRBD1 (5 bases). The CDR3 runs 13 residues. Deletions cut 3 bases from V and 9 bases from J, with 15 bases between. Per the germline V gene, CDR1 is DFQATT and CDR2 is SNEGSKA (reference sequence).

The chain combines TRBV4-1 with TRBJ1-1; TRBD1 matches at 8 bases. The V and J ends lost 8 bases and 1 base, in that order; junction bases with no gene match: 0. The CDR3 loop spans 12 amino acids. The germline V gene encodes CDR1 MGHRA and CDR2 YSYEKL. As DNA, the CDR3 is TGCGCCAGCGGGACAGGGAACACTGAAGCTTTCTTT. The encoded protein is CASGTGNTEAFF.

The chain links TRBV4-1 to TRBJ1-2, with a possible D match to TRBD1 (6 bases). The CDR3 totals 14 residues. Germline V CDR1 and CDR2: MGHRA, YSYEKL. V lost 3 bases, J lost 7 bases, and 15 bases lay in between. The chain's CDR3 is CASSHTGKLAGYTF. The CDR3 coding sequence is TGCGCCAGCAGCCATACAGGGAAGTTGGCTGGCTACACCTTC.

This CDR3 reads CASSAAPSGGEQETQYF. Here the CDR3 DNA reads TGCGCCAGCAGCGCAGCCCCTAGCGGGGGGGAACAAGAGACCCAGTACTTC. The chain uses TRBV5-1 and TRBJ2-5, with 12 bases that match TRBD2. V shed 4 bases, J shed 2 bases, and the junction held 9 bases outside the gene matches. The germline CDR1 and CDR2 sequences are SGHRS and YFSETQ. This CDR3 region has 17 residues.

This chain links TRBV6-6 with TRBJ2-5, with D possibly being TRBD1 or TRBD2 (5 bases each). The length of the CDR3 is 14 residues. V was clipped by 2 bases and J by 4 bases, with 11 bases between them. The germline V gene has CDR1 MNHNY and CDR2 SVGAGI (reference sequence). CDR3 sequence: CASSYPGQGETQYF. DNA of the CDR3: TGTGCCAGCAGTTACCCGGGGCAGGGAGAGACCCAGTACTTC.

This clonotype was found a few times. CDR3 residues: CAILVGTHGSYGYTF. CDR3 in DNA: TGTGCTATCCTGGTGGGGACACACGGGTCCTATGGCTACACCTTC. The V gene is TRBV7-7, the J gene TRBJ1-2; a weak D match, TRBD1 (6 bases). CDR1 and CDR2 (germline): SSHAT, FNYEAQ (reference sequence). The CDR3 is made up of 15 amino acids.

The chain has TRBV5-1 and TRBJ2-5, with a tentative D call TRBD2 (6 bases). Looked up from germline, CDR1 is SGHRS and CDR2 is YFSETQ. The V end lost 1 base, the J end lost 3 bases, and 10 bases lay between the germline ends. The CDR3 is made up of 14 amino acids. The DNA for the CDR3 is TGCGCCAGCAGCTTGAGCGGGTACGAAGAGACCCAGTACTTC. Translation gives CASSLSGYEETQYF.

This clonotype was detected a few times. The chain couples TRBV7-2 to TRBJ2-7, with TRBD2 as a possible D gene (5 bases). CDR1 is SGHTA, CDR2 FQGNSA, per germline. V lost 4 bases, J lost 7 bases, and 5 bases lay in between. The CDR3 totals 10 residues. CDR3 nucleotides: TGTGCCAGCAGCTCGGGGGAGCAGTACGTC. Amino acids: CASSSGEQYV.

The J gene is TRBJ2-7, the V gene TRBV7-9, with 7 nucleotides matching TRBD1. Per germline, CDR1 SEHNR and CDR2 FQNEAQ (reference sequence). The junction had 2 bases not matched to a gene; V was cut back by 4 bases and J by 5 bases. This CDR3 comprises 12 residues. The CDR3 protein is CASSWGQNEQYV. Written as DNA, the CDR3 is TGTGCCAGCAGCTGGGGACAGAACGAGCAGTACGTC.

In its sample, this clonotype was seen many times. The CDR3 DNA reads as TGCGCCAGCAGCCCTAATCCGGGACAGGGGGCTTATACGCAGTATTTT. This codes for CASSPNPGQGAYTQYF. The chain joins TRBV5-1 to TRBJ2-3; 12 bases map to TRBD1. The germline CDR1 and CDR2 sequences are SGHRS and YFSETQ. With 4 bases clipped from V and 7 bases from J, the junction kept 10 bases outside the gene matches. The CDR3 spans 16 residues.